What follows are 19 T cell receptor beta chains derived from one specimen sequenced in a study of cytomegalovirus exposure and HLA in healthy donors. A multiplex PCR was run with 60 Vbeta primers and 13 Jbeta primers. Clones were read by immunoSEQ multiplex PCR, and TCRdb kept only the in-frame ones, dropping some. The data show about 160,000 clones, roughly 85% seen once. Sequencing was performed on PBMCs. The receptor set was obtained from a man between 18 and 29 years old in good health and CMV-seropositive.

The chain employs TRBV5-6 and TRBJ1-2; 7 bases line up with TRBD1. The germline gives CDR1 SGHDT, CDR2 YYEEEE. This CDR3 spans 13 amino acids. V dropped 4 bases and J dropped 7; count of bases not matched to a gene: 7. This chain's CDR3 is CASSLPQGSGYTF. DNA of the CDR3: TGTGCCAGCAGCCTACCACAGGGGTCTGGCTACACCTTC.

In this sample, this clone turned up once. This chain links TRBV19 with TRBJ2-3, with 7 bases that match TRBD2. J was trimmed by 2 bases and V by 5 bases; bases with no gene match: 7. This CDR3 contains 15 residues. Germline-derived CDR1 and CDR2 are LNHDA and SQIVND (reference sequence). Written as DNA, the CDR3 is TGTGCCAGTAGTCGAGGACTAGAAGTCACAGATACGCAGTATTTT. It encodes CASSRGLEVTDTQYF.

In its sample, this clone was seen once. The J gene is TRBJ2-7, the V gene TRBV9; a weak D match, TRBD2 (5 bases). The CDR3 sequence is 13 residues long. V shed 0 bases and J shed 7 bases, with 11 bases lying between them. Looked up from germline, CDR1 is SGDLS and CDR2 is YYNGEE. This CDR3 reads CASSVARDSEQYF. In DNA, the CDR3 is TGTGCCAGCAGCGTAGCGAGGGATTCGGAGCAGTACTTC.

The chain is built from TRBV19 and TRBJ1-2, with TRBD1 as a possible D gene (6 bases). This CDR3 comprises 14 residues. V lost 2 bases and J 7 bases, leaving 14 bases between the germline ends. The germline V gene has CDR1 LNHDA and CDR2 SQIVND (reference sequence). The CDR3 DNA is TGTGCCAGTAGTATACGTGCAGGGGTGAGTGGCTACACCTTC. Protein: CASSIRAGVSGYTF.

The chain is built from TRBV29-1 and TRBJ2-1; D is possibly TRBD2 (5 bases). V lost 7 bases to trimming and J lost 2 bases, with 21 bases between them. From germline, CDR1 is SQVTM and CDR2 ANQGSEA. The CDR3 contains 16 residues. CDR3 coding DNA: TGCAGCGCCCGTAACCCCCCGGGAAGGACCTACAATGAGCAGTTCTTC. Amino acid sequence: CSARNPPGRTYNEQFF.

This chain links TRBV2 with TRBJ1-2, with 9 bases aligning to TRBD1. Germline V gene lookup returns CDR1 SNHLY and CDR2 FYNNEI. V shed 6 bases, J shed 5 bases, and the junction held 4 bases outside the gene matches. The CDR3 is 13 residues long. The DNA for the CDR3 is TGTGCCAGCAGGGCCGGGACAGGGTATGGCTACACCTTC. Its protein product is CASRAGTGYGYTF.

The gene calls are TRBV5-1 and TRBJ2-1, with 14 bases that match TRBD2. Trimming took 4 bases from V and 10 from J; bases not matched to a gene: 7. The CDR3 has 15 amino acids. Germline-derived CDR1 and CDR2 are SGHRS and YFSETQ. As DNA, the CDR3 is TGCGCCAGCAGCGTTTCGGGACTAGCGGGGGAGGAGCAGTTCTTC. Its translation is CASSVSGLAGEEQFF.

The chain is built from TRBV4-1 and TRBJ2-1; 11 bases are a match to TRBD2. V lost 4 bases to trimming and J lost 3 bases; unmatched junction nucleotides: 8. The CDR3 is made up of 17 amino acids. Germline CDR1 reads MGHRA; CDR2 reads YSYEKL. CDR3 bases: TGCGCCAGCAGCCGGGAGGGACTAGCGGTCCTCTACAATGAGCAGTTCTTC. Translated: CASSREGLAVLYNEQFF.

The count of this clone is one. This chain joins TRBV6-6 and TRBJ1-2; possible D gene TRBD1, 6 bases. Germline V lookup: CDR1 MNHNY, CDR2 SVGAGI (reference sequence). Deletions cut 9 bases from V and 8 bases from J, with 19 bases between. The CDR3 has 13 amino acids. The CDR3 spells CASLGGGTRGYTF. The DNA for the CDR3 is TGTGCCAGTTTAGGGGGGGGCACGCGAGGCTACACCTTC.

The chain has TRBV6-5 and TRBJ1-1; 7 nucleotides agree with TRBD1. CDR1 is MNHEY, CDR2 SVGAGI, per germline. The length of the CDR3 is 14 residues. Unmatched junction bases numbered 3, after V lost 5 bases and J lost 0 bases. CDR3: CASSATGVNTEAFF. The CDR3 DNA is TGTGCCAGCAGTGCCACAGGGGTGAACACTGAAGCTTTCTTT.

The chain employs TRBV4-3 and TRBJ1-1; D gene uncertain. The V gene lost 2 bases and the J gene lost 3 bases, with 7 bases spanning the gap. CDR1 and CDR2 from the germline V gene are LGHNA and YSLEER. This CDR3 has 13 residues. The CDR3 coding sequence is TGCGCCAGCAGCCAACACGAGGACACTGAAGCTTTCTTT. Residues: CASSQHEDTEAFF.

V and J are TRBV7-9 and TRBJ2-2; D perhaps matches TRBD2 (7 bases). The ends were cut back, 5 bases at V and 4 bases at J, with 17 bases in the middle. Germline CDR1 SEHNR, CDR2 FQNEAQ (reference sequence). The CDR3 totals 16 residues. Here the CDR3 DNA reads TGTGCCAGCAGCGGCCGCGGGGGCCTGGGCACCGGGGAGCTGTTTTTT. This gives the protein CASSGRGGLGTGELFF.

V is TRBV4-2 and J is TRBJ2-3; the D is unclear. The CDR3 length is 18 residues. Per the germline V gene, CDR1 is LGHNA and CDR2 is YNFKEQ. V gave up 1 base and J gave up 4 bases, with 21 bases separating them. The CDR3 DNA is TGTGCCAGCAGCCAAGTTTTTGCAACCCGATTGGGCCCAGATACGCAGTATTTT. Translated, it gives CASSQVFATRLGPDTQYF.

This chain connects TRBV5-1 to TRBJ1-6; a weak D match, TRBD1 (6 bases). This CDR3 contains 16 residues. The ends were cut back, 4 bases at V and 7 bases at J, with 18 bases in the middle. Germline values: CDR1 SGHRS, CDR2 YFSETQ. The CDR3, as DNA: TGCGCCAGCAGCCCGGCGACAGGTGGGGAAAATTCACCCCTCCACTTT. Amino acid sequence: CASSPATGGENSPLHF.

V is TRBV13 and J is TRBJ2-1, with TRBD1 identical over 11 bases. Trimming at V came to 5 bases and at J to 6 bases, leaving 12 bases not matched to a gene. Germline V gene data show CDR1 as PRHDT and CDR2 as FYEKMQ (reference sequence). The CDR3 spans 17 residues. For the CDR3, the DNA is TGTGCCAGCAGCCCCCGGACAGGGGGCGATGCCGGCAATGAGCAGTTCTTC. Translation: CASSPRTGGDAGNEQFF.

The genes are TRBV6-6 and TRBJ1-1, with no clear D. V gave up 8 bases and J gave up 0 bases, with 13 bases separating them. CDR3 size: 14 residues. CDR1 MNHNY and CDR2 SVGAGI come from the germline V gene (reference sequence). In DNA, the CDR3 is TGTGCCAGCTCGCGGCAGGACTTGAACACTGAAGCTTTCTTT. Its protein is CASSRQDLNTEAFF.

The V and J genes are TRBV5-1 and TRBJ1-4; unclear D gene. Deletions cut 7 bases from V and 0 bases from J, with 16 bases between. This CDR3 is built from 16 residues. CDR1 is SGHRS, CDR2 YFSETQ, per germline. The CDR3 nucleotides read TGCGCCAGCCGCCGTACCGGAGGTGCAACTAATGAAAAACTGTTTTTT. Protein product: CASRRTGGATNEKLFF.

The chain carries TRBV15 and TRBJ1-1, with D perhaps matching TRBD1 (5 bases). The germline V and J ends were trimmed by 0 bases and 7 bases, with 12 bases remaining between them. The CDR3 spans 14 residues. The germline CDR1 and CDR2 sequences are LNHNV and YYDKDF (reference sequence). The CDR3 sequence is CATSRDLGGYEAFF. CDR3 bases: TGTGCCACCAGCAGAGATCTCGGGGGTTATGAAGCTTTCTTT.

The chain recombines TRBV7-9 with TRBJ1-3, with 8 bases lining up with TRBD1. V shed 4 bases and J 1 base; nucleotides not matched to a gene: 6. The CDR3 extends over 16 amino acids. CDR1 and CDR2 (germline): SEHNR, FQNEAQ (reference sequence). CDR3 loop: CASSSGGLPSGNTIYF. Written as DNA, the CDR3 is TGTGCCAGCAGCTCAGGGGGCTTACCTTCTGGAAACACCATATATTTT. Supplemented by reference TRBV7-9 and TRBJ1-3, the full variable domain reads DTGVSQNPRHKITKRGQNVTFRCDPISEHNRLYWYRQTLGQGPEFLTYFQNEAQLEKSRLLSDRFSAERPKGSFSTLEIQRTEQGDSAMYLCASSSGGLPSGNTIYFGEGSWLTVV.